The entry that follows covers one T cell receptor (beta chain) sequence. The V gene lost 3 bases and the J gene lost 10 bases, with 10 bases spanning the gap. CDR1 and CDR2 (germline): MGHRA, YSYEKL. This CDR3 comprises 13 residues. This specimen belongs to a study of blood T cell repertoires in COVID-19. Study in general: The origin of the acute and convalescent COVID-19 samples was the United States, Italy and Spain. Nucleic acid was either cDNA or gDNA, and it came from T cells, B-cell-depleted T cells, or PBMCs.

Original methodology: Nucleated cell counts were estimated from reference gene primer amplification. The table came from immunoSEQ multiplex PCR; TCRdb's copy has only in-frame clones and leaves some out. V and J calls and clone size are given by that table; D and trimming were obtained from the DNA. The repertoire holds about 83,000 clones, 70% to 90% seen once, with roughly 8% in the top ten. The chain recombines TRBV4-1 with TRBJ1-6; D gene unclear. The sequence was obtained from an elderly man with active or convalescent COVID-19. The sample consisted of peripheral blood. The CDR3 here is CASSQRFESPLHF. The CDR3 coding sequence is TGCGCCAGCAGCCAGAGATTCGAATCACCCCTCCACTTT.